These 6 T cell receptor beta chains originate from one sample sequenced in a study of cytomegalovirus exposure and HLA in healthy donors. Produced via immunoSEQ multiplex PCR; TCRdb's table is partial and in-frame only. The sample carries 120,000 to 150,000 clones, roughly nine tenths recorded once. The sequenced sample consisted of PBMCs. The receptors here all came from a man between 18 and 35 years old in good health and CMV-seronegative.

The chain recombines TRBV27 with TRBJ2-7; D may be TRBD2 (6 bases). The CDR3 loop spans 15 amino acids. Trimming left V 3 bases short and J 4 bases short, with 16 bases between. Germline CDR1 is MNHEY and CDR2 is SMNVEV (reference sequence). The CDR3 reads CASSLAPGLQYEQYF. The DNA of the CDR3 is TGTGCCAGCAGTTTGGCGCCGGGACTGCAATACGAGCAGTACTTC.

This clone was seen only a few times. The chain recombines TRBV28 with TRBJ1-3, with a weak D call TRBD1 (5 bases). This CDR3 is built from 16 residues. Trimming took off 6 bases at V and 4 bases at J, with 19 bases between the two ends. Germline loops: CDR1 MDHEN, CDR2 SYDVKM. CDR3 region: CASSAYAGYPGNTIYF. The CDR3 nucleotides read TGTGCCAGCAGCGCGTACGCAGGGTATCCGGGAAACACCATATATTTT.

The chain recombines TRBV10-3 with TRBJ2-1; D uncertain. V was trimmed by 8 bases and J by 8 bases, leaving 16 bases between them. The CDR3 runs to 13 residues. The germline V gene has CDR1 ENHRY and CDR2 SYGVKD. This chain's CDR3 is CAILSPQIDEQFF. The DNA for the CDR3 is TGTGCCATCCTTTCCCCCCAGATTGATGAGCAGTTCTTC.

V and J are TRBV19 and TRBJ1-4; tentatively, D is TRBD1 (6 bases). Germline-derived CDR1 and CDR2 are LNHDA and SQIVND (reference sequence). This CDR3 is 15 amino acids long. V gave up 3 bases and J gave up 4 bases, with 12 bases separating them. In nucleotides, the CDR3 is TGTGCCAGTAGTATTCACAGGGAGGGTAATGAAAAACTGTTTTTT. Protein: CASSIHREGNEKLFF.

This chain connects TRBV7-8 to TRBJ1-5; 8 bases line up with TRBD1. This CDR3 is built from 14 residues. Germline assignment: CDR1 SGHVS and CDR2 FQNEAQ. Germline trimming cut 5 bases from V and 2 bases from J; bases unmatched to any gene: 2. The CDR3 bases are TGTGCCAGCAGCACGACAGGGGGCAATCAGCCCCAGCATTTT. Residues: CASSTTGGNQPQHF.

The sample holds a few counts of this clone. V gene TRBV30 combines with J gene TRBJ2-7; 12 positions agree with TRBD2. Germline trimming cut 3 bases from V and 2 bases from J; bases unmatched to any gene: 5. The CDR3 extends over 15 amino acids. Germline-derived CDR1 and CDR2 are GTSNPN and SVGIG (reference sequence). CDR3 loop: CAWRLGLAGTYEQYF. Here the CDR3 DNA reads TGTGCCTGGAGGCTTGGACTAGCGGGAACCTACGAGCAGTACTTC.